This is a list of T cell receptor beta chains from one sample in a study of blood T cells in healthy people across ages. TCRdb re-derived calls from the 5' RACE reads in MiXCR, one entry per CDR3 protein. The sample records around 1.1 million distinct CDR3 sequences, around two fifths being singletons. Source material: blood. These TCRs come from a man younger than 35 in good health. Both conserved end residues are part of each CDR3. The order of the fields is CDR3 DNA, CDR3 protein, clone size, J gene, D gene, V gene. The D gene is left open where the match is weak. A clone size is listed for some rows: how often the clone was seen (once, few, many), or a class if it is expanded.

TGCGCCAGCAGCTTGCGGGGCGGGGCCAACGTCCTGACTTTC | CASSLRGGANVLTF | few | TRBJ2-6 | - | TRBV5-1
TGTGCCAGCAGCTTATTGGGTAGTACGGACAATGAGCAGTTCTTC | CASSLLGSTDNEQFF | - | TRBJ2-1 | - | TRBV7-9
TGTGCCAGCAGCCAAAGCCCGCAGGGGCCTAATCAGCCCCAGCATTTT | CASSQSPQGPNQPQHF | - | TRBJ1-5 | - | TRBV4-2
TGTGCCAGCAGCCGGTATAGGGGGGAAAAACTGTTTTTT | CASSRYRGEKLFF | - | TRBJ1-4 | - | TRBV3-1
TGCGCCAGCAAGGGGGCGGAAGCCAAAAACATTCAGTACTTC | CASKGAEAKNIQYF | few | TRBJ2-4 | TRBD1 | TRBV4-1
TGCGCCAGCAGCCAAGATTCGAGGGAAGGAAGTGTATTCGGCTACACCTTC | CASSQDSREGSVFGYTF | few | TRBJ1-2 | - | TRBV4-3
TGCAGTGCTAGAGCCGACGATGGCTACACCTTC | CSARADDGYTF | many | TRBJ1-2 | - | TRBV20-1
TGTGCCTGGAGTTTTGACAGAAGCTCCTACAATGAGCAGTACTTC | CAWSFDRSSYNEQYF | few | TRBJ2-7 | - | TRBV30
TGTGCCAGCTCACCAGTCGCCCTGGAAGAGACCCAGTACTTC | CASSPVALEETQYF | - | TRBJ2-5 | - | TRBV18
TGTGCCAGCAGCTCCTACAGGGGTCGGGAGCTGTTTTTT | CASSSYRGRELFF | once | TRBJ2-2 | TRBD1 | TRBV7-6
TGTGCCTGGAGCCGATCGGGATCTAACTATGGCTACACCTTC | CAWSRSGSNYGYTF | - | TRBJ1-2 | - | TRBV30
TGTGCCAGCAGCTTAGAGGACAAGGGCTATGGCTACACCTTC | CASSLEDKGYGYTF | few | TRBJ1-2 | - | TRBV7-2
TGTGCCAGCCAAGCGGGCACCTACTACACAGATACGCAGTATTTT | CASQAGTYYTDTQYF | few | TRBJ2-3 | - | TRBV6-5
TGCAGCGTTGAACGCCCAACCGGGGCGAACAATGAAGCTTTCTTT | CSVERPTGANNEAFF | few | TRBJ1-1 | - | TRBV29-1
TGTGCCTGGAGGAGCCTCGGGACACGGAGAATGAACACTGAAGCTTTCTTT | CAWRSLGTRRMNTEAFF | - | TRBJ1-1 | - | TRBV30
TGCAGTGCTGAGGTGGGGGCTTCCTATGGCTACACCTTC | CSAEVGASYGYTF | few | TRBJ1-2 | - | TRBV20-1
TGTGCCAGCAGCGGGACAGACCGGGGAGGCTACACCTTC | CASSGTDRGGYTF | - | TRBJ1-2 | TRBD1 | TRBV12-3/TRBV12-4
TGTGCCAGCAGTTTATGTTTAGCGGGGGGGCAAGAGACCCAGTACTTC | CASSLCLAGGQETQYF | few | TRBJ2-5 | TRBD2 | TRBV28
TGCGCCAGCAGCTTGGGGGGGACAGAGAACACCGGGGAGCTGTTTTTT | CASSLGGTENTGELFF | - | TRBJ2-2 | TRBD1 | TRBV5-1
TGCAGTGCCACTTCGAGTGAGACTGCAGCTGAAGCTTTCTTT | CSATSSETAAEAFF | - | TRBJ1-1 | - | TRBV20-1
TGTGCCAGCAGCGAAAGTATGGGCATGGCAGATACGCAGTATTTT | CASSESMGMADTQYF | few | TRBJ2-3 | - | TRBV9
TGTGCCAGCAGTTATTTCGGGGGCTGGTATGGCTACACCTTC | CASSYFGGWYGYTF | - | TRBJ1-2 | - | TRBV12-3/TRBV12-4
TGTGCCAGCAGCTTAGGTGGGCAGGTCGAGACAGATACGCAGTATTTT | CASSLGGQVETDTQYF | few | TRBJ2-3 | - | TRBV7-2
TGTGCCAGCAGCTTAGCTGCAACAGGACCTAATGAAAAACTGTTTTTT | CASSLAATGPNEKLFF | - | TRBJ1-4 | - | TRBV7-9
TGCGCCAGCAGCCAAGACCTCGTAAGCAGACGCTCTGGAAACACCATATATTTT | CASSQDLVSRRSGNTIYF | - | TRBJ1-3 | - | TRBV4-3
TGTGCCAGCAGCTTAACGGAGGGGAGCACTGAAGCTTTCTTT | CASSLTEGSTEAFF | few | TRBJ1-1 | - | TRBV7-2
TGTGCCAGCAGCCCCGAGGGGACAGACGCTAATGAAAAACTGTTTTTT | CASSPEGTDANEKLFF | few | TRBJ1-4 | TRBD1 | TRBV7-2